The 3 T cell receptor beta chains below all came from one sample that was sequenced in a study of T cell responses to AZD1222 COVID-19 vaccine. Sequenced by immunoSEQ multiplex PCR; TCRdb stores in-frame clones only, minus some. The profile shows roughly 100,000 clones, about nine tenths of them singletons. Here the sequenced sample was peripheral blood, taken on day 0 of AZD1222 vaccination. These receptors originate from an adult in good health.

The chain has TRBV5-1 and TRBJ2-3, with D possibly being TRBD2 (6 bases). Germline V gene data show CDR1 as SGHRS and CDR2 as YFSETQ. V was pared by 5 bases and J by 0 bases, with 13 bases between. The CDR3 extends over 15 amino acids. The CDR3 DNA reads as TGCGCCAGCAGATATGCGGGGACGAGCACAGATACGCAGTATTTT. Protein sequence: CASRYAGTSTDTQYF.

The chain carries TRBV7-9 and TRBJ1-1; D uncertain. Germline V gene lookup returns CDR1 SEHNR and CDR2 FQNEAQ (reference sequence). V shed 4 bases and J shed 7 bases, with 16 bases lying between them. The CDR3 consists of 14 residues. DNA of the CDR3: TGTGCCAGCAGCTCGGACGGGGAGGGTGATGAAGCTTTCTTT. As protein: CASSSDGEGDEAFF. Based on the CDR3 plus reference TRBV7-9 and TRBJ1-1, the full variable domain is DTGVSQNPRHKITKRGQNVTFRCDPISEHNRLYWYRQTLGQGPEFLTYFQNEAQLEKSRLLSDRFSAERPKGSFSTLEIQRTEQGDSAMYLCASSSDGEGDEAFFGQGTRLTVV.

The chain recombines TRBV2 with TRBJ2-3; the match to TRBD2 covers 9 bases. The V segment lost 1 base and the J segment 5 bases; nucleotides outside the gene matches: 1. The V gene's germline CDR1 is SNHLY and CDR2 FYNNEI. The CDR3 runs 14 residues. The CDR3 spells CASSEGLAVDTQYF. Here the CDR3 DNA reads TGTGCCAGCAGTGAAGGACTAGCGGTAGATACGCAGTATTTT.